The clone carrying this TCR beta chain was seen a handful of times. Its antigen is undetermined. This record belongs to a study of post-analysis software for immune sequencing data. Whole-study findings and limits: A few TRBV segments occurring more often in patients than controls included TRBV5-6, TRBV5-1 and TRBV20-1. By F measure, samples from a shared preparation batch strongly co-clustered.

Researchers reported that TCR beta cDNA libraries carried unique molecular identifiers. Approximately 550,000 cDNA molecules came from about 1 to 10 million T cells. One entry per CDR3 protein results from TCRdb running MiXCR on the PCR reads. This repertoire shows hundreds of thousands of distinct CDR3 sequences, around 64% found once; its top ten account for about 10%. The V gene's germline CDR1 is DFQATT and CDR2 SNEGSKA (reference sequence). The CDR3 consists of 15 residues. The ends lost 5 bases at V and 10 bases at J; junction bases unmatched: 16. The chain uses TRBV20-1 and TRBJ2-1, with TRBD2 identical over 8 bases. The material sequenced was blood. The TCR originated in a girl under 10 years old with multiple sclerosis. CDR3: CSAASRGGTTIEQFF. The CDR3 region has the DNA TGCAGTGCTGCATCCCGGGGGGGGACTACAATCGAGCAGTTCTTC.